This TCR beta chain comes out of a study of ipilimumab plus nivolumab after autologous stem cell transplantation. Study-wide background: The DLBCL cohort had primary refractory and relapsed disease, with 18-month progression-free survival of about 82% and 31%.

In its sample, this clone was seen a few times. Assay used: immunoSEQ multiplex PCR; TCRdb lists only in-frame clones, some missing. The sample lists around 17,000 clones, 71% occurring once. The V and J ends lost 5 bases and 5 bases respectively, with 16 bases between them. The CDR3 runs to 14 residues. Germline-derived CDR1 and CDR2 are MDHEN and SYDVKM. Starting 14 to 28 days after autologous transplant, ipilimumab 1 mg/kg was given. Through week 26, nivolumab 3 mg/kg IV was given weeks 1, 4, 7, 10, then biweekly. This specimen consisted of PBMCs, obtained in a trial of ipilimumab plus nivolumab as post-transplant consolidation. The TCR sequence derives from a male donor with diffuse large B-cell lymphoma. The J gene is TRBJ2-7, the V gene TRBV28, with unresolved D. The CDR3 DNA sequence: TGTGCCAGCAGTCATGGAGAGCTCCTACACGAGCAGTACTTC. Protein: CASSHGELLHEQYF.